The sequence of this T cell receptor (beta chain) was determined in a study of CD8+CD57+ T cells in acquired aplastic anemia (dated by TCRdb to the late 2010s). For the wider study: A mean of about 3.2 ug of DNA, ranging from roughly 0.19 to 27.4 ug, was extracted from sorted CD4+ and CD8+ cells. A CD8+CD57+ expansion meant a frequency higher than the mean frequency seen in healthy subjects.

CDR1 and CDR2, looked up from the germline V gene (reference sequence), are MNHEY and SMNVEV. The V end loses 8 bases and the J end loses 8 bases, and a stretch of 18 bases separates them. The CDR3 runs 13 residues from the cysteine to the phenylalanine. Here the CDR3 DNA is all that survives: 39 bases in frame from base 1. General study outcomes and caveats: Between patients and healthy controls, no significant difference in CD8+ Simpson's diversity was found (P=0.060). Some 30 CD8+ CDR3 sequences were shared between patients and controls but appeared highly expressed in patients and within their immunodominant clones.

To note about this clonotype: Its antigen specificity is not known. There are no base qualities to consult, and no much larger clone falls within one base.

Profiling of TCR beta VDJ combinations and CDR3 sequences used genomic DNA as the template. TCR repertoire sequencing was run on an Illumina HiSeq 2000. The study's processing was this. TRBV/TRBJ rearrangement plots, CDR3 size and DJ length profiles, and Simpson's diversity index were used to evaluate the repertoires. The most abundant DNA sequence in the deep sequencing data was taken as the immunodominant clone. CDR3 amino acid sequences were screened for sharing across subjects and compared with published repertoires and the VDJdb database. TCRdb redid the processing of the public reads, applying fastp at Q25 and MiXCR, and retained in-frame beta chains. Entries that share a CDR3 protein sequence are merged under the most common genes and DNA. TCRdb's processing, not the study's, gives the V and J calls here. The sample table shows about 240,000 distinct CDR3 sequences, and 40% to 50% are seen once. Over 7.5% of the sample is taken by the ten largest.

The patients picked for sequencing were ones in whom flow cytometry had shown an expansion of CD8+CD57+ cells. Every patient had severe acquired aplastic anemia, diagnosed using the International Study of Aplastic Anemia and Agranulocytosis and Camitta criteria. No patient had received any therapy when blood was sampled. TCR repertoires of sorted CD4+ and CD8+ blood T cells from severe aplastic anemia patients and healthy subjects were deep-sequenced in the study. Patients were enrolled under clinicaltrials.gov protocols 00001620, 01623167, 00001397, 00071045, 00081523 and 00961064 in the USA. Ficoll-Paque density gradient centrifugation was used to isolate peripheral blood mononuclear cells. Before DNA extraction, CD4+ and CD8+ T cells were sorted by FACS or by magnetic beads.

The source material was sorted CD4+, CD8+, or CD8+CD57+ T cells (not recorded which) from PBMCs. In this chain, TRBV27 is recombined with TRBJ1-2, with the D gene too uncertain to name. The clonotype originates from a human donor with aplastic anemia. For the CDR3, the sequence is CASRNLGEDGYTF. The nucleotides are TGTGCCAGCCGCAATCTTGGGGAGGACGGCTACACCTTC.